Described below is a single T cell receptor beta chain sequence and its context. This CDR3 has 16 residues. Germline V gives CDR1 GTSNPN, CDR2 SVGIG (reference sequence). The V gene end was trimmed by 0 bases and the J gene end by 6 bases; junction bases not matched to a gene: 8. This specimen belongs to a study of OX40 agonist ivuxolimab in advanced cancers. The overall study: Ivuxolimab is a fully human IgG2 antibody that activates OX40 (CD134). Partial responses occurred in three patients (one hepatocellular carcinoma, two cutaneous melanoma).

Anyone with autoimmune disease history or systemic immunosuppression was excluded. Some clones are missing from TCRdb's copy, which holds only in-frame ones; the method was immunoSEQ multiplex PCR. The sample contains under 65,000 clones, around 83% of which appear only once. V gene TRBV30 combines with J gene TRBJ2-2, with 9 bases aligning to TRBD2. Sample: CD4+ or CD8+ T cells sorted from blood, taken in a trial of the OX40 agonist ivuxolimab. The source of this sequence is an adult with an advanced solid tumor such as melanoma, head and neck, liver or kidney cancer. The CDR3 nucleotides are TGTGCCTGGAGTGTACGAGGAGCGGGAGGCCCCGGGGAGCTGTTTTTT. Protein product: CAWSVRGAGGPGELFF.